This TCR beta chain was recorded in a study of T cell responses to AZD1222 COVID-19 vaccine. Regarding the study as a whole: Vaccination with two AZD1222 doses was followed by a rise in Spike-specific TCR breadth and depth. Only a handful of people who got AZD1222 tested seropositive at baseline. Donors skewed white British and female; clonal diversity was possibly underestimated. Repertoires were sampled only after the peak T cell response.

Per the germline V gene, CDR1 is MNHEY and CDR2 is SVGAGI. V was cut by 2 bases and J by 6 bases, with 13 bases left in between. This CDR3 comprises 14 residues. Only in-frame clones appear in the TCRdb table, and some are missing; sequencing was by immunoSEQ multiplex PCR. The repertoire holds roughly 180,000 clones, with around 88% as singletons. Concerning this clone: Antigen specificity is unknown.

This TCR was recovered from an adult in good health. The specimen was peripheral blood, collected on day 0 of AZD1222 vaccination. J is TRBJ1-2 and V is TRBV6-5; possible D gene TRBD1, 5 bases. This CDR3 reads CASSYRPGDDGYTF. In DNA form, the CDR3 reads TGTGCCAGCAGTTACCGACCCGGGGACGATGGCTACACCTTC.